The T cell receptor (beta chain) under discussion was sequenced for a study of blood T cell repertoires in COVID-19. Study in general: Spain, Italy and the United States supplied samples that represented acute and convalescent COVID-19. PBMCs, B-cell-depleted T cells, or T cells were the source of the cDNA or gDNA that made up the material.

The CDR3 spans 16 residues. Germline values: CDR1 SGHRS, CDR2 YFSETQ. Germline trimming cut 2 bases from V and 8 bases from J; bases unmatched to any gene: 12. Method: immunoSEQ multiplex PCR; TCRdb's copy keeps in-frame clones and lacks some. The sample contains roughly 280,000 clones, around nine tenths of which appear only once. Sequencing was done on a sample of peripheral blood. The chain has TRBV5-1 and TRBJ1-5, with 8 bases identical to TRBD1. The TCR originated in a man aged 35 to 55 with active or convalescent COVID-19. The CDR3 sequence is CASSLNGRGLSEPQHF. The CDR3 DNA follows: TGCGCCAGCAGCTTAAACGGCAGGGGGCTAAGTGAGCCCCAGCATTTT. The entire variable domain, with the rest obtained from reference TRBV5-1 and TRBJ1-5, is as follows: KAGVTQTPRYLIKTRGQQVTLSCSPISGHRSVSWYQQTPGQGLQFLFEYFSETQRNKGNFPGRFSGRQFSNSRSEMNVSTLELGDSALYLCASSLNGRGLSEPQHFGDGTRLSIL.